A single T cell receptor beta chain is shown here with its context. With V trimmed by 4 bases and J by 7 bases, 9 bases remained unmatched. CDR3 length: 16 residues. Germline loops: CDR1 GTSNPN, CDR2 SVGIG (reference sequence). In the source study's methods: For nucleated cells, counts were estimated from reference gene primer amplification. Sequencing used immunoSEQ multiplex PCR; TCRdb keeps in-frame clones, though not all of them. V, J and clone size derive from that table, while D and trimming were established from the DNA sequence. The sample lists approximately 72,000 clones, 70% to 90% occurring once. This specimen belongs to a study of blood T cell repertoires in COVID-19. Looking at the study overall: From T cells, B-cell-depleted T cells, or PBMCs came the material, which was cDNA or gDNA.

The chain is built from TRBV30 and TRBJ2-4, with 14 bases that match TRBD2. This clonotype originated in a woman at least 80 years old with acute or convalescent COVID-19. Sequencing was performed on peripheral blood. The CDR3, as DNA: TGTGCCTGGAACAGACTAGCGGGAGGGCCGGGGAACATTCAGTACTTC. It translates to CAWNRLAGGPGNIQYF.